The next 17 T cell receptor beta chains were all read from a single sample in a study of T cell changes during pregnancy in multiple sclerosis. Measured with immunoSEQ multiplex PCR; TCRdb has only the in-frame clones, and not every one. The table shows tens of thousands of clones, with 89% occurring only once. The sequencing used CD4+ T cells from peripheral blood mononuclear cells, collected in the first trimester of pregnancy. Source of these receptors: a female donor with multiple sclerosis, enrolled in a pregnancy study.

The chain employs TRBV7-8 and TRBJ2-3; D remains ambiguous. Germline assignment: CDR1 SGHVS and CDR2 FQNEAQ. V was shortened by 6 bases and J by 6 bases, with 10 bases between the two germline ends. CDR3 length equals 12 residues. The CDR3 region is CASRPNGDTQYF. CDR3 in DNA: TGTGCCAGCAGACCGAACGGGGATACGCAGTATTTT.

This chain links TRBV18 with TRBJ1-2, with D uncertain. CDR3 length: 13 amino acids. CDR1 is KGHSH and CDR2 is LQKENI in the germline V gene. V lost 3 bases, J lost 7 bases, and 12 bases lay in between. The CDR3: CASSPDGEFGYTF. The CDR3 DNA sequence: TGTGCCAGCTCACCGGACGGGGAATTTGGCTACACCTTC. The whole variable domain, filled in from reference TRBV18 and TRBJ1-2, reads NAGVMQNPRHLVRRRGQEARLRCSPMKGHSHVYWYRQLPEEGLKFMVYLQKENIIDESGMPKERFSAEFPKEGPSILRIQQVVRGDSAAYFCASSPDGEFGYTFGSGTRLTVV.

The chain links TRBV5-6 to TRBJ2-3; D not resolved. This CDR3 is built from 14 residues. The germline CDR1 and CDR2 sequences are SGHDT and YYEEEE. The V end lost 4 bases, the J end lost 6 bases, and 15 bases lay between the germline ends. As DNA, the CDR3 is TGTGCCAGCAGCCTCTTCTCCCCCCCGGATACGCAGTATTTT. This translates into CASSLFSPPDTQYF.

The chain couples TRBV4-1 to TRBJ2-3, with 9 bases that match TRBD1. The CDR3 covers 14 residues. After removal of 4 bases from V and 5 bases from J, the junction contained 4 bases not matched to a gene. The V gene's germline CDR1 is MGHRA and CDR2 YSYEKL. CDR3 protein: CASSPGQGIDTQYF. The CDR3 DNA reads TGCGCCAGCAGCCCGGGACAGGGAATAGATACGCAGTATTTT.

The J gene is TRBJ2-6, the V gene TRBV5-1; D may be TRBD2 (5 bases). The length of the CDR3 is 15 residues. Looked up from germline, CDR1 is SGHRS and CDR2 is YFSETQ. Trimming removed 2 bases from V and 4 bases from J, with 10 bases in between. This CDR3 reads CASSLEGSGANVLTF. Written as DNA, the CDR3 is TGCGCCAGCAGCTTAGAGGGAAGCGGGGCCAACGTCCTGACTTTC.

The chain recombines TRBV30 with TRBJ2-1; no clear D gene. The CDR3 consists of 13 residues. Trimming pared 7 bases from V and 4 bases from J, leaving 14 bases between. Germline V gene lookup returns CDR1 GTSNPN and CDR2 SVGIG (reference sequence). The CDR3 sequence: CASRENSYNEQFF. The DNA for the CDR3 is TGTGCCTCACGAGAAAACTCATACAATGAGCAGTTCTTC. Filled out from reference TRBV30 and TRBJ2-1, the complete variable domain reads SQTIHQWPATLVQPVGSPLSLECTVEGTSNPNLYWYRQAAGRGLQLLFYSVGIGQISSEVPQNLSASRPQDRQFILSSKKLLLSDSGFYLCASRENSYNEQFFGPGTRLTVL.

V and J are TRBV6-6 and TRBJ2-7; TRBD2 is a possible D gene (5 bases). The V gene lost 7 bases and the J gene lost 6 bases, with 19 bases spanning the gap. The length of the CDR3 is 14 residues. Germline V gene data show CDR1 as MNHNY and CDR2 as SVGAGI (reference sequence). CDR3 region: CASTNPPEEPEQYF. The CDR3 nucleotides are TGTGCCAGCACCAACCCCCCGGAGGAGCCCGAGCAGTACTTC.

CDR3 region: CASSGQYNEQFF. DNA of the CDR3: TGTGCCAGCAGTGGGCAGTACAATGAGCAGTTCTTC. The chain carries TRBV2 and TRBJ2-1; no definite D call. Germline assignment: CDR1 SNHLY and CDR2 FYNNEI. The CDR3 covers 12 residues. V was pared by 4 bases and J by 4 bases, with 5 bases between.

This chain links TRBV10-1 with TRBJ2-1, with TRBD2 identical over 12 bases. Germline CDR1 WNHNN, CDR2 SYGVQD (reference sequence). Losses at the gene ends were 5 bases for V and 9 bases for J; bases not matched to a gene: 8. The CDR3 runs 15 residues. The CDR3: CASSPTSGRRGEQFF. CDR3 DNA sequence: TGCGCCAGCAGTCCGACTAGCGGGAGACGTGGTGAGCAGTTCTTC.

A few counts support this clone. The CDR3 reads CVIGGYTEAFF. CDR3 bases: TGTGTCATCGGGGGGTACACTGAAGCTTTCTTT. V is TRBV28 and J is TRBJ1-1; D may be TRBD1 (5 bases). This CDR3 comprises 11 residues. From germline, CDR1 is MDHEN and CDR2 SYDVKM.

The chain links TRBV7-2 to TRBJ2-7; possible D gene TRBD2, 6 bases. The germline gives CDR1 SGHTA, CDR2 FQGNSA. This CDR3 has 16 amino acids. V was trimmed by 4 bases and J by 2 bases, leaving 18 bases between them. CDR3: CASSWTAGGTAYEQYF. Written as DNA, the CDR3 is TGTGCCAGCAGCTGGACCGCCGGTGGGACTGCCTACGAGCAGTACTTC.

The chain employs TRBV27 and TRBJ1-2; 9 bases are shared with TRBD1. This CDR3 has 13 residues. The germline gives CDR1 MNHEY, CDR2 SMNVEV (reference sequence). The trim removed 7 bases at V and 3 bases at J, leaving 3 bases unmatched. The CDR3 protein is CASTTGGDYGYTF. The DNA for the CDR3 is TGTGCCAGCACGACAGGGGGGGACTATGGCTACACCTTC.

The V call is TRBV7-9, the J call TRBJ1-3; 12 bases align to TRBD1. Looked up from germline, CDR1 is SEHNR and CDR2 is FQNEAQ (reference sequence). CDR3 length: 14 residues. V was pared by 5 bases and J by 8 bases, with 4 bases of the junction left unmatched. CDR3 nucleotide sequence: TGTGCCAGCAGCCTTGGGACAGGGGGCGACACCATATATTTT. It codes for CASSLGTGGDTIYF. The full variable domain, with the rest looked up from reference TRBV7-9 and TRBJ1-3, is DTGVSQNPRHKITKRGQNVTFRCDPISEHNRLYWYRQTLGQGPEFLTYFQNEAQLEKSRLLSDRFSAERPKGSFSTLEIQRTEQGDSAMYLCASSLGTGGDTIYFGEGSWLTVV.

The V call is TRBV10-3, the J call TRBJ1-3; TRBD1 matches 10 bases. Trimming cost V 10 bases and J 1 base; bases outside gene matches: 7. The CDR3 runs 15 residues. CDR1 and CDR2 (germline): ENHRY, SYGVKD. This CDR3 reads CATQTGGASGNTIYF. DNA for the CDR3: TGTGCCACCCAGACAGGGGGCGCATCTGGAAACACCATATATTTT.

V gene TRBV9 combines with J gene TRBJ2-5; weak D call: TRBD2 (6 bases). The CDR3 length is 14 residues. Trimming shortened V by 2 bases and J by 4 bases, and 12 bases separated the two germline ends. In germline, CDR1 is SGDLS, CDR2 YYNGEE. The CDR3 is CASSVGTPPETQYF. In nucleotides, the CDR3 is TGTGCCAGCAGCGTGGGGACTCCCCCAGAGACCCAGTACTTC. The variable domain in full, with the rest retrieved from reference TRBV9 and TRBJ2-5, is DSGVTQTPKHLITATGQRVTLRCSPRSGDLSVYWYQQSLDQGLQFLIQYYNGEERAKGNILERFSAQQFPDLHSELNLSSLELGDSALYFCASSVGTPPETQYFGPGTRLLVL.

The rearrangement links TRBV30 to TRBJ2-7; TRBD1 agrees at 9 bases. V dropped 7 bases and J dropped 5; count of bases not matched to a gene: 12. The germline gives CDR1 GTSNPN, CDR2 SVGIG (reference sequence). The CDR3 contains 14 residues. CDR3 nucleotides: TGTGCCTCATCCTCCGGGACAGGGTATCACGAGCAGTACTTC. Amino acid sequence: CASSSGTGYHEQYF.

This chain links TRBV5-4 with TRBJ2-3, with 9 bases matching TRBD2. After removal of 5 bases from V and 2 bases from J, the junction contained 3 bases not matched to a gene. The germline CDR1 and CDR2 sequences are SGHNT and YYREEE (reference sequence). This CDR3 is built from 14 residues. The CDR3 region is CASRAGGITDTQYF. The DNA of the CDR3 is TGTGCCAGCAGGGCGGGAGGGATCACAGATACGCAGTATTTT.